This TCR beta chain came from a study of neurological immune-mediated disorders. PBMCs stored at -80 C, numbering 2 million, were the origin of the unsorted libraries. Turning to this clonotype: The antigen is undetermined. Because the CDR3 is missing its conserved closing phenylalanine or tryptophan, this is likely a read error.

Regarding the study as a whole: Patients with HTLV-1-associated myelopathy showed the most TCR clonal expansion. Those with multiple sclerosis showed the least, falling below healthy controls.

The CDR3 consists of 17 residues. CDR1 and CDR2 from the germline V gene are MGHRA and YSYEKL. Each TCR transcript was tagged with a 10-nucleotide random UMI during 5'RACE. TCRdb processed the 5' RACE reads anew with MiXCR; each CDR3 protein has one entry. The sample has 50,000 to 55,000 distinct CDR3 sequences, approximately 10% seen once; the top ten hold roughly 5.2%. The TCR was taken from a man between 65 and 80 years old with HTLV-1-associated myelopathy (HAM/TSP). The V gene is TRBV4-1, the J gene TRBJ2-1, with D perhaps matching TRBD1 or TRBD2 (6 bases each). Sequenced: PBMCs. In nucleotides, the CDR3 is TGCGCAAGCAGCCAAGGCTCGGGGGCGGCCTCCTACAATGAGCAGTTCTGC. Translated, it gives CASSQGSGAASYNEQFC.